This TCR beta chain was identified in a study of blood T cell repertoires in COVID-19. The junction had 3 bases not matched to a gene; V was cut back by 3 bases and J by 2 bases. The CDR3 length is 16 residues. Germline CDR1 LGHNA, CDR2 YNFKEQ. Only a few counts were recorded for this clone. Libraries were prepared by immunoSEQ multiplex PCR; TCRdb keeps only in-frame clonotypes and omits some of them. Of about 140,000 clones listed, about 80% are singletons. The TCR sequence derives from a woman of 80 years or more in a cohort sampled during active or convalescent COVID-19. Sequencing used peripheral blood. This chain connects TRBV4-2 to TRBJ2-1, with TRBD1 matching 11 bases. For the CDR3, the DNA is TGTGCCAGCAGCCAGGGGGACAGGGGGACCTACAATGAGCAGTTCTTC. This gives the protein CASSQGDRGTYNEQFF.